This is a list of T cell receptor beta chains from one sample in a study of blood T cell repertoires in COVID-19. Sequenced by immunoSEQ multiplex PCR; TCRdb stores in-frame clones only, minus some. The repertoire has fewer than 250,000 clones, approximately 91% of them found once; the top ten carry 6.2%. Sequencing used peripheral blood. The receptors shown here come from a woman between 35 and 50 years old who had recovered from COVID-19. CDR3s include the opening cysteine and the closing phenylalanine or tryptophan. A D gene is named only where the DNA matches it firmly. Not every row has a clone size; where given, it reads once, few, many or a size class.

J: TRBJ2-7
D: TRBD2
V: TRBV30
size: .
CDR3: CAWSPTSGGYEQYF
DNA: TGTGCCTGGAGCCCGACTAGCGGGGGCTACGAGCAGTACTTC

J: TRBJ2-7
D: .
V: TRBV4-2
size: .
CDR3: CASQTSSDSYEQYF
DNA: TGTGCCAGCCAAACTTCAAGTGACTCCTACGAGCAGTACTTC

J: TRBJ2-3
D: TRBD2
V: TRBV5-1
size: .
CDR3: CASSLGGGRGTDTQYF
DNA: TGCGCCAGCAGCTTGGGCGGCGGGAGGGGGACAGATACGCAGTATTTT

J: TRBJ2-2
D: TRBD2
V: TRBV11-2
size: .
CDR3: CASTTAGGTNTGELFF
DNA: TGTGCCAGCACGACAGCGGGAGGGACGAACACCGGGGAGCTGTTTTTT

J: TRBJ2-1
D: .
V: TRBV12-3/TRBV12-4
size: .
CDR3: CASSFQRRDEQFF
DNA: TGTGCCAGCAGTTTTCAGCGGAGGGATGAGCAGTTCTTC

J: TRBJ2-7
D: .
V: TRBV5-4
size: .
CDR3: CASSLVGATGDEQYF
DNA: TGTGCCAGCAGCTTGGTAGGGGCTACAGGCGACGAGCAGTACTTC

J: TRBJ2-7
D: TRBD1
V: TRBV12-3/TRBV12-4
size: .
CDR3: CASSWGQGEPPYF
DNA: TGTGCCAGCAGTTGGGGACAGGGAGAACCGCCGTACTTC

J: TRBJ1-6
D: .
V: TRBV6-5
size: .
CDR3: CASSLTGVGSPLHF
DNA: TGTGCCAGCAGCCTCACGGGAGTAGGGTCACCCCTCCACTTT

J: TRBJ1-5
D: .
V: TRBV29-1
size: .
CDR3: CSVEVEGQPQHF
DNA: TGCAGCGTTGAAGTAGAGGGTCAGCCCCAGCATTTT

J: TRBJ1-1
D: .
V: TRBV25-1
size: .
CDR3: CASSAGARGDAFF
DNA: TGTGCCAGCAGCGCCGGAGCCCGAGGCGACGCTTTCTTT

J: TRBJ2-5
D: TRBD2
V: TRBV7-2
size: .
CDR3: CASDEQREGPETQYF
DNA: TGTGCCAGCGATGAACAGCGGGAGGGCCCGGAGACCCAGTACTTC

J: TRBJ1-1
D: .
V: TRBV7-9
size: .
CDR3: CASRPTQNTEAFF
DNA: TGTGCCAGCAGACCGACACAGAACACTGAAGCTTTCTTT

J: TRBJ2-1
D: TRBD1
V: TRBV5-1
size: .
CDR3: CASSLTTGQGYNEQFF
DNA: TGCGCCAGCAGCTTGACTACGGGACAGGGTTACAATGAGCAGTTCTTC

J: TRBJ2-1
D: .
V: TRBV6-5
size: .
CDR3: CASSYSVHYNEQFF
DNA: TGTGCCAGCAGTTACTCTGTCCATTACAATGAGCAGTTCTTC

J: TRBJ2-3
D: .
V: TRBV4-1
size: .
CDR3: CASSRGLPRTDTQYF
DNA: TGCGCCAGCAGCCGAGGACTACCCCGCACAGATACGCAGTATTTT

J: TRBJ1-2
D: TRBD1
V: TRBV5-5
size: .
CDR3: CASSLLGTAAQNGYTF
DNA: TGTGCCAGCAGCTTGCTCGGGACAGCAGCTCAAAATGGCTACACCTTC

J: TRBJ2-7
D: TRBD2
V: TRBV4-3
size: .
CDR3: CASRFIVSARGLAGGCSYEQYF
DNA: TGCGCCAGCAGGTTCATAGTCTCGGCCAGGGGACTAGCGGGAGGTTGTAGCTACGAGCAGTACTTC

J: TRBJ1-5
D: .
V: TRBV28
size: .
CDR3: CASSLGSQGHQPQHF
DNA: TGTGCCAGCAGTTTAGGCAGTCAGGGCCATCAGCCCCAGCATTTT

J: TRBJ1-5
D: .
V: TRBV27
size: .
CDR3: CASTPVGGNQPQHF
DNA: TGTGCCAGCACCCCGGTAGGGGGCAATCAGCCCCAGCATTTT

J: TRBJ1-2
D: TRBD1
V: TRBV19
size: .
CDR3: CASSIGGTGGEYGYTF
DNA: TGTGCCAGTAGTATCGGTGGGACAGGGGGAGAGTATGGCTACACCTTC

J: TRBJ2-3
D: .
V: TRBV25-1
size: once
CDR3: CASSESGSDTQYF
DNA: TGTGCCAGCAGTGAATCAGGGTCCGATACGCAGTATTTT

J: TRBJ2-1
D: .
V: TRBV5-1
size: .
CDR3: CASSLLAEHYNEQFF
DNA: TGCGCCAGCAGCTTACTAGCTGAGCACTACAATGAGCAGTTCTTC

J: TRBJ2-7
D: TRBD1
V: TRBV10-3
size: .
CDR3: CAIREGTGGYEQYF
DNA: TGTGCCATCAGGGAGGGGACAGGGGGTTACGAGCAGTACTTC

J: TRBJ1-3
D: TRBD1
V: TRBV3-1/TRBV3-2
size: .
CDR3: CASSQGQPRPGNTIYF
DNA: TGTGCCAGCAGCCAGGGACAGCCTCGTCCTGGAAACACCATATATTTT

J: TRBJ1-2
D: TRBD1
V: TRBV28
size: once
CDR3: CASSRGQGAYGYTF
DNA: TGTGCCAGCAGCCGGGGACAGGGGGCGTACGGCTACACCTTC

J: TRBJ2-7
D: .
V: TRBV6-5
size: .
CDR3: CASSYTGRMGEQYF
DNA: TGTGCCAGCAGTTACACAGGTAGAATGGGCGAGCAGTACTTC

J: TRBJ2-2
D: TRBD2
V: TRBV11-3
size: once
CDR3: CASSSGGGSITGELFF
DNA: TGTGCCAGCAGCTCAGGCGGCGGGAGTATCACCGGGGAGCTGTTTTTT

J: TRBJ2-2
D: .
V: TRBV27
size: .
CDR3: CASTGSWDTGELFF
DNA: TGTGCCAGCACGGGTTCTTGGGACACCGGGGAGCTGTTTTTT

J: TRBJ2-5
D: TRBD1
V: TRBV15
size: .
CDR3: CATSSGQGRETQYF
DNA: TGTGCCACCAGCAGCGGACAGGGGAGGGAGACCCAGTACTTC

J: TRBJ2-3
D: TRBD2
V: TRBV29-1
size: .
CDR3: CSVGTIGDYLDTQYF
DNA: TGCAGCGTTGGAACAATAGGGGACTACCTAGATACGCAGTATTTT

J: TRBJ2-7
D: TRBD2
V: TRBV7-2
size: .
CDR3: CASSPSTSEVYEQYF
DNA: TGTGCCAGCAGCCCCAGTACTAGCGAAGTATACGAGCAGTACTTC

J: TRBJ1-1
D: .
V: TRBV7-2
size: .
CDR3: CASSLTGLNTEAFF
DNA: TGTGCCAGCAGCCTGACAGGACTGAACACTGAAGCTTTCTTT

J: TRBJ1-1
D: TRBD1
V: TRBV18
size: once
CDR3: CASSLKTGRMNTEAFF
DNA: TGTGCCAGCTCACTAAAGACAGGGCGGATGAACACTGAAGCTTTCTTT

J: TRBJ2-1
D: .
V: TRBV5-1
size: .
CDR3: CASSSTSVPAREQFF
DNA: TGCGCCAGCAGCTCGACTAGTGTTCCCGCTCGTGAGCAGTTCTTC

J: TRBJ2-7
D: TRBD1
V: TRBV3-1/TRBV3-2
size: .
CDR3: CASSRTGDEQYF
DNA: TGTGCCAGCAGTCGGACAGGAGACGAGCAGTACTTC

J: TRBJ2-5
D: TRBD2
V: TRBV2
size: .
CDR3: CASKRTSGRGVQETQYF
DNA: TGTGCCAGCAAGAGGACTAGCGGGAGAGGGGTTCAAGAGACCCAGTACTTC

J: TRBJ1-2
D: .
V: TRBV15
size: .
CDR3: CATIGAGEGGYTF
DNA: TGTGCCACCATCGGCGCGGGGGAGGGTGGCTACACCTTC

J: TRBJ2-1
D: .
V: TRBV19
size: .
CDR3: CASSPRTYNEQFF
DNA: TGTGCCAGTAGCCCCAGAACCTACAATGAGCAGTTCTTC

J: TRBJ2-1
D: .
V: TRBV21-1
size: .
CDR3: CASSSSGISYNEQFF
DNA: TGTGCCAGCAGCTCTAGCGGGATATCTTACAATGAGCAGTTCTTC

J: TRBJ2-3
D: .
V: TRBV19
size: .
CDR3: CASQRRTAPSTDTQYF
DNA: TGTGCCAGCCAAAGGAGGACCGCACCCAGCACAGATACGCAGTATTTT

J: TRBJ2-7
D: TRBD2
V: TRBV4-3
size: .
CDR3: CASSQDWASGSYEQYF
DNA: TGCGCCAGCAGCCAAGATTGGGCTAGCGGGTCCTACGAGCAGTACTTC

J: TRBJ1-1
D: TRBD1
V: TRBV27
size: .
CDR3: CASGRATGKAFF
DNA: TGTGCCAGTGGACGGGCGACAGGGAAAGCTTTCTTT

J: TRBJ1-5
D: .
V: TRBV19
size: .
CDR3: CASSLSESNQPQHF
DNA: TGTGCCAGTAGTCTCAGTGAAAGCAATCAGCCCCAGCATTTT

J: TRBJ2-1
D: .
V: TRBV11-3
size: .
CDR3: CASSQGAPSYNEQFF
DNA: TGTGCCAGCAGTCAAGGGGCCCCTTCCTACAATGAGCAGTTCTTC

J: TRBJ1-4
D: .
V: TRBV6-1
size: .
CDR3: CASRTPQGGNEKLFF
DNA: TGTGCCAGCAGGACACCTCAGGGCGGTAATGAAAAACTGTTTTTT

J: TRBJ2-1
D: TRBD2
V: TRBV7-8
size: .
CDR3: CASSPRLAGEGEQFF
DNA: TGTGCCAGCAGCCCCAGACTAGCGGGAGAAGGTGAGCAGTTCTTC

J: TRBJ1-3
D: .
V: TRBV18
size: many
CDR3: CASSSDSLSGNTIYF
DNA: TGTGCCAGCTCTTCGGACAGCCTCTCTGGAAACACCATATATTTT

J: TRBJ1-1
D: TRBD1
V: TRBV9
size: .
CDR3: CASSVDVEGQGGAFF
DNA: TGTGCCAGCAGCGTAGATGTTGAGGGACAGGGAGGTGCTTTCTTT

J: TRBJ2-7
D: TRBD1
V: TRBV6-4
size: .
CDR3: CASSDSDRSYEQYF
DNA: TGTGCCAGCAGTGACTCGGACAGGTCCTACGAGCAGTACTTC

J: TRBJ1-2
D: .
V: TRBV7-2
size: .
CDR3: CASSNPTGIGYGYTF
DNA: TGTGCCAGCAGCAATCCGACAGGAATCGGTTATGGCTACACCTTC

J: TRBJ2-3
D: TRBD1
V: TRBV10-3
size: once
CDR3: CAISPGQGGTDTQYF
DNA: TGTGCCATCAGCCCGGGACAGGGGGGGACAGATACGCAGTATTTT

J: TRBJ1-1
D: TRBD1
V: TRBV20-1
size: .
CDR3: CSASRLGQGMNTEAFF
DNA: TGCAGTGCTAGTCGCCTGGGACAGGGAATGAACACTGAAGCTTTCTTT

J: TRBJ1-4
D: .
V: TRBV6-5
size: .
CDR3: CACKRGGTNEKLFF
DNA: TGTGCTTGCAAGCGGGGGGGGACTAATGAAAAACTGTTTTTT

J: TRBJ1-2
D: TRBD1
V: TRBV6-5
size: .
CDR3: CASLPILGTGYGYTF
DNA: TGTGCCAGCCTACCGATCCTCGGGACAGGCTATGGCTACACCTTC

J: TRBJ2-7
D: .
V: TRBV11-2
size: .
CDR3: CASSLGDEQYF
DNA: TGTGCCAGCAGCTTGGGAGACGAGCAGTACTTC

J: TRBJ2-2
D: .
V: TRBV7-6
size: .
CDR3: CASSLRLGTTSPTGELFF
DNA: TGTGCCAGCAGCTTACGATTGGGAACGACTAGTCCCACCGGGGAGCTGTTTTTT

J: TRBJ1-5
D: TRBD1
V: TRBV19
size: .
CDR3: CASSPPGQPYSNQPQHF
DNA: TGTGCCAGTAGTCCTCCGGGACAGCCTTATAGCAATCAGCCCCAGCATTTT

J: TRBJ1-1
D: .
V: TRBV28
size: .
CDR3: CASSPYAVMGNTEAFF
DNA: TGTGCCAGCAGTCCTTACGCGGTGATGGGGAACACTGAAGCTTTCTTT

J: TRBJ2-7
D: TRBD2
V: TRBV18
size: .
CDR3: CASSPPLAGGQGEQYF
DNA: TGTGCCAGCTCACCACCTCTAGCGGGAGGGCAGGGCGAGCAGTACTTC